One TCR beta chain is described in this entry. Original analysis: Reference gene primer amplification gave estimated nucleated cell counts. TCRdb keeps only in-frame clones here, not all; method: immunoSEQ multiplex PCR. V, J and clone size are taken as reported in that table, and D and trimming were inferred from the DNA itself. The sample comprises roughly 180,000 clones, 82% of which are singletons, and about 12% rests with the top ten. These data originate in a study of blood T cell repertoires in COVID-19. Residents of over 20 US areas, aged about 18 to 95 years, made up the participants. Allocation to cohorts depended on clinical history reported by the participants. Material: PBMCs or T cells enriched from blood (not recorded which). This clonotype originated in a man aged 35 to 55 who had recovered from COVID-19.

CDR3 in DNA: TGTGCCAGCTCCCAAACGCCGGGGGAAGGAGAGACCCAGTACTTC. This translates into CASSQTPGEGETQYF. The chain joins TRBV18 to TRBJ2-5, with D perhaps TRBD2 (6 bases). The CDR3 has 15 residues. From germline, CDR1 is KGHSH and CDR2 LQKENI. The V gene lost 6 bases and the J gene lost 4 bases, with 18 bases spanning the gap.